One and the same sample provided the 3 T cell receptor beta chains below, sequenced in a study of cytomegalovirus exposure and HLA in healthy donors. The PCR ran on 60 Vbeta and 13 Jbeta primers. The assay was immunoSEQ multiplex PCR, and TCRdb's table has in-frame clones only and misses some. The sample lists fewer than 200,000 clones; around 83% were seen once. The sample was PBMCs. These TCRs come from a girl aged 2 to 9 in good health and CMV-seropositive.

The chain employs TRBV30 and TRBJ2-1; possible D gene TRBD2, 6 bases. Germline loops: CDR1 GTSNPN, CDR2 SVGIG (reference sequence). This CDR3 has 15 residues. Trimming cost V 3 bases and J 0 bases, with 12 bases left between them. The CDR3 spells CAWRVISGSYNEQFF. The CDR3 region has the DNA TGTGCCTGGAGAGTTATTAGCGGCTCCTACAATGAGCAGTTCTTC.

This clone was observed a single time. The J gene is TRBJ2-3, the V gene TRBV30; 8 nucleotides agree with TRBD1. V gave up 4 bases and J gave up 1 base; unmatched junction bases: 4. The CDR3 spans 14 residues. Germline V gene data show CDR1 as GTSNPN and CDR2 as SVGIG (reference sequence). Written as DNA, the CDR3 is TGTGCCTGGATTGACAGGGGACGCACAGATACGCAGTATTTT. It is translated as CAWIDRGRTDTQYF.

This chain joins TRBV5-4 and TRBJ2-2; 7 bases agree with TRBD2. The CDR3 length is 15 residues. The V gene's germline CDR1 is SGHNT and CDR2 YYREEE (reference sequence). The J segment lost 13 bases and the V segment lost 0 bases, leaving 12 bases of the junction unmatched. The chain's CDR3 is CASSLALAGEDGLFF. In DNA, the CDR3 is TGTGCCAGCAGCTTGGCCCTGGCGGGAGAAGACGGGCTGTTTTTT.